The source of this TCR beta chain is a study of control samples from healthy donors and cancer patients. Sequenced by immunoSEQ multiplex PCR; TCRdb stores in-frame clones only, minus some. In the table there are some 130,000 clones, approximately 90% of which are singletons. Germline loops: CDR1 SEHNR, CDR2 FQNEAQ (reference sequence). Trimming removed 3 bases from V and 1 base from J, with 9 bases in between. The CDR3 is made up of 14 amino acids. The receptor was derived from a man between 18 and 29 years old in good health. The sample taken for sequencing was blood. The chain recombines TRBV7-9 with TRBJ2-5; the D gene is possibly TRBD2 (5 bases). The CDR3 DNA reads as TGTGCCAGCAGCTTCCGGGCGGGCCAAGAGACCCAGTACTTC. This gives the protein CASSFRAGQETQYF.